The subject of this entry is one TCR beta chain. Its antigen is currently unknown. CD45RO-negative cells were positively selected for CCR7, leaving out terminally differentiated effector memory CD45RA+ cells. This sample was taken from a study of shared clonotypes between healthy human individuals. CDR3 size: 12 residues. With 10 bases removed from V and 4 bases from J, the gap between germline ends came to 13 bases. Per the germline V gene, CDR1 is SEHNR and CDR2 is FQNEAQ (reference sequence). Study results and limitations: Sequencing depth was expected to influence donor clonotype sharing. Four donors showed sharing of about 4.7% of naive CD4 clonotypes.

TCRdb keeps only in-frame clones here, not all; method: immunoSEQ multiplex PCR. Of about 2.2 million clones listed, 93% are singletons. Sequencing was done on a sample of naive CD8+ T cells from PBMCs. The source is a man aged 18 to 35 in good health. Some clones in this sample may be carry-over from other donors' samples. V is TRBV7-9 and J is TRBJ1-1, with D tentatively TRBD1 (5 bases). The CDR3 loop is CATRRGTTEAFF. CDR3 coding DNA: TGTGCCACCCGGCGGGGGACCACTGAAGCTTTCTTT. Filled out from reference TRBV7-9 and TRBJ1-1, the complete variable domain reads DTGVSQNPRHKITKRGQNVTFRCDPISEHNRLYWYRQTLGQGPEFLTYFQNEAQLEKSRLLSDRFSAERPKGSFSTLEIQRTEQGDSAMYLCATRRGTTEAFFGQGTRLTVV.